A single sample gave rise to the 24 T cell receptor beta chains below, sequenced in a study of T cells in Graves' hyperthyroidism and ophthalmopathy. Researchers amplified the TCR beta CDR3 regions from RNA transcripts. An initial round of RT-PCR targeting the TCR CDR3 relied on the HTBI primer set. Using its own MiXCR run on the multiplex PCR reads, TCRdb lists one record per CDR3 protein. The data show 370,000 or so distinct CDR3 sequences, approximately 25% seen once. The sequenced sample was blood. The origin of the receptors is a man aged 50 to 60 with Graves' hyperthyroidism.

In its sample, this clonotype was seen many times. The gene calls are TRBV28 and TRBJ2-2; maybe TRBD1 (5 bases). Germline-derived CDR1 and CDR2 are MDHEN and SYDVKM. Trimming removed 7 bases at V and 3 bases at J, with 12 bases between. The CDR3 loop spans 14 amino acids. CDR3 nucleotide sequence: TGTGCCAGCAAGACAGCCTGGGACACCGGGGAGCTGTTTTTT. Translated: CASKTAWDTGELFF.

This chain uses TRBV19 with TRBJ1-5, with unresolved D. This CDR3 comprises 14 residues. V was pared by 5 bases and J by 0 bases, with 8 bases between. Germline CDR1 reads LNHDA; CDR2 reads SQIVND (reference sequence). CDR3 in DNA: TGTGCCAGTAGTTGGGCAGGTAGCAATCAGCCCCAGCATTTT. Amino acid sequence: CASSWAGSNQPQHF.

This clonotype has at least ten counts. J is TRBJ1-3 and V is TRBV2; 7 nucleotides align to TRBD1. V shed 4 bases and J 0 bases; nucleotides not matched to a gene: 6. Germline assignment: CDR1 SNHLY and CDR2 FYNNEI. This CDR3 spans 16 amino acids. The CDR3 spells CASSAAGGHSGNTIYF. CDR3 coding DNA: TGTGCCAGCAGTGCGGCAGGGGGGCACTCTGGAAACACCATATATTTT.

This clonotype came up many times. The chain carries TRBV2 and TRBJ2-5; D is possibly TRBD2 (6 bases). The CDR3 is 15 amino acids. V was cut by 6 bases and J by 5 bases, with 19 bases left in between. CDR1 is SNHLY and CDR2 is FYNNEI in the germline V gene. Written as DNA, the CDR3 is TGTGCCAGCAGGACCCGGACTACTGCTGGGGAGACCCAGTACTTC. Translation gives CASRTRTTAGETQYF.

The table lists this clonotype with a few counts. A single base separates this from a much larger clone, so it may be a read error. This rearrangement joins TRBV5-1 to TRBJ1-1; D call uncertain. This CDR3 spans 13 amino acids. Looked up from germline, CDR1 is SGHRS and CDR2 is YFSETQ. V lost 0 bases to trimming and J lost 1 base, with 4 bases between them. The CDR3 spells CASSLDANTEAFF. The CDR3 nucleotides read TGCGCCAGCAGCTTGGACGCGAACACTGAAGCTTTCTTT.

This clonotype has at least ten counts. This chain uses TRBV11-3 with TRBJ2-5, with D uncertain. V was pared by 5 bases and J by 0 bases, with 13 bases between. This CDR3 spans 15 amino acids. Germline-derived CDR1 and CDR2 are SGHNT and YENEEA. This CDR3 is CASSPPGKYQETQYF. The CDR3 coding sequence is TGTGCCAGCAGCCCGCCGGGCAAGTACCAAGAGACCCAGTACTTC. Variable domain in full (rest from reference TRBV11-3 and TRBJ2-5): EAGVVQSPRYKIIEKKQPVAFWCNPISGHNTLYWYLQNLGQGPELLIRYENEEAVDDSQLPKDRFSAERLKGVDSTLKIQPAELGDSAVYLCASSPPGKYQETQYFGPGTRLLVL.

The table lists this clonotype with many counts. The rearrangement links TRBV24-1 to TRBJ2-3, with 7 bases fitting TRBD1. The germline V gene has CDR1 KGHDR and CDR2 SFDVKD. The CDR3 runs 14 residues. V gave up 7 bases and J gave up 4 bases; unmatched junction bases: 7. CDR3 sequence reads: CATRQGMSADTQYF. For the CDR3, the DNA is TGTGCCACCAGACAGGGGATGTCGGCAGATACGCAGTATTTT.

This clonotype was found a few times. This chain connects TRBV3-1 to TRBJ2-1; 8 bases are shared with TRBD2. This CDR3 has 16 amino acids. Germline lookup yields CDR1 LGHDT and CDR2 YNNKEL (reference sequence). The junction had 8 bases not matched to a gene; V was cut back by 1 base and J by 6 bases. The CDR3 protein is CASSQAPGGPSNEQFF. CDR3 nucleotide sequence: TGTGCCAGCAGCCAAGCTCCGGGAGGGCCCAGCAATGAGCAGTTCTTC.

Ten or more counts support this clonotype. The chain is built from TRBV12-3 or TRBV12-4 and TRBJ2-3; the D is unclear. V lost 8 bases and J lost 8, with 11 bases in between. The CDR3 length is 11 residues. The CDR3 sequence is CASGSGITQYF. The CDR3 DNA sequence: TGTGCCAGCGGATCAGGAATTACGCAGTATTTT.

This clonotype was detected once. DNA for the CDR3: TGTGCCAGCAGTTTATCGATCGCGGGCGCTGAAGCTTTCTTT. Protein product: CASSLSIAGAEAFF. The chain carries TRBV27 and TRBJ1-1; D uncertain. This CDR3 comprises 14 residues. Germline lookup yields CDR1 MNHEY and CDR2 SMNVEV (reference sequence). Trimming removed 0 bases from V and 6 bases from J, with 11 bases in between.

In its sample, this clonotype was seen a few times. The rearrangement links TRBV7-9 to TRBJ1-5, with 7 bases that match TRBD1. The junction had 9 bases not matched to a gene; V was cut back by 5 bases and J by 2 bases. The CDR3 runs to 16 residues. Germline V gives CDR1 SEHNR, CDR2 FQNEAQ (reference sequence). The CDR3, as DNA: TGTGCCAGCAGCCCGGGGACAGCGTCGGGCAATCAGCCCCAGCATTTT. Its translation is CASSPGTASGNQPQHF.

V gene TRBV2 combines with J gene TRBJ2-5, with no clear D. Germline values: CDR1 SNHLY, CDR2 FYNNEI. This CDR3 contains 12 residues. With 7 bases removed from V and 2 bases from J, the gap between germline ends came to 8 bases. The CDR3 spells CASTSLQETQYF. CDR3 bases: TGTGCCAGCACTTCCCTTCAAGAGACCCAGTACTTC.

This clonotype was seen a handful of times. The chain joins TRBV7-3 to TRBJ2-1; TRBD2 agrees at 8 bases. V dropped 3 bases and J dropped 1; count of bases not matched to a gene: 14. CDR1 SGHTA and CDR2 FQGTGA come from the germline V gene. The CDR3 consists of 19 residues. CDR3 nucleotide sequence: TGTGCCAGCAGCTTCTCTAGGAGCGGGAGAAGTCGTTCCTACAATGAGCAGTTCTTC. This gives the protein CASSFSRSGRSRSYNEQFF. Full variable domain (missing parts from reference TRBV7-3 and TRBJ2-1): GAGVSQTPSNKVTEKGKYVELRCDPISGHTALYWYRQSLGQGPEFLIYFQGTGAADDSGLPNDRFFAVRPEGSVSTLKIQRTERGDSAVYLCASSFSRSGRSRSYNEQFFGPGTRLTVL.

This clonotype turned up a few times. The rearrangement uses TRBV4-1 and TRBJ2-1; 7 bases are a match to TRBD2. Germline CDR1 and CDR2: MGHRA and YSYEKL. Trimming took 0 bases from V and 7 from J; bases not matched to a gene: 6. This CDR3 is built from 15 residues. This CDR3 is CASSQDAGVWNEQFF. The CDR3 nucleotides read TGCGCCAGCAGCCAAGACGCGGGAGTTTGGAATGAGCAGTTCTTC.

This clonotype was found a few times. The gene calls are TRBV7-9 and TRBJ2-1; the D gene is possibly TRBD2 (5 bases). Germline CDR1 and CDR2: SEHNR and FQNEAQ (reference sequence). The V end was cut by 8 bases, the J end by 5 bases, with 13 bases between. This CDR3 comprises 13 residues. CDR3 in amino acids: CASARERHNEQFF. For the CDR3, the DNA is TGTGCCAGCGCCCGGGAAAGGCACAATGAGCAGTTCTTC.

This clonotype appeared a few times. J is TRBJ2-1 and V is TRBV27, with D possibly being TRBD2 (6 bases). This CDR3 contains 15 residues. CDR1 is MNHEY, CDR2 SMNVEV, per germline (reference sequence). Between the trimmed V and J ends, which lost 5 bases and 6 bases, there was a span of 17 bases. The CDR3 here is CASSVWQGGPNEQFF. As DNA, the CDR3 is TGTGCCAGCAGTGTTTGGCAGGGAGGTCCCAATGAGCAGTTCTTC.

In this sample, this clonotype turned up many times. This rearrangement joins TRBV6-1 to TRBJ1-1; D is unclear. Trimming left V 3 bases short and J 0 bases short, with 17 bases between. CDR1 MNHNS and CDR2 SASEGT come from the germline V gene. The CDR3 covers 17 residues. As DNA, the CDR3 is TGTGCCAGCAGTGAGAGGTATGGGGTGCGGGTGAACACTGAAGCTTTCTTT. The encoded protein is CASSERYGVRVNTEAFF.

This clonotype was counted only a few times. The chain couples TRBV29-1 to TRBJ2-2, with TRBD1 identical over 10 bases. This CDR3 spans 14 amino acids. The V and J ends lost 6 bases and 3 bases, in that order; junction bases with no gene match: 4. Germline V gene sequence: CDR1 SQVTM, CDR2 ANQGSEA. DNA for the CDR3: TGCAGCGTCCGGGACAGGGGTCACACCGGGGAGCTGTTTTTT. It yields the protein CSVRDRGHTGELFF.

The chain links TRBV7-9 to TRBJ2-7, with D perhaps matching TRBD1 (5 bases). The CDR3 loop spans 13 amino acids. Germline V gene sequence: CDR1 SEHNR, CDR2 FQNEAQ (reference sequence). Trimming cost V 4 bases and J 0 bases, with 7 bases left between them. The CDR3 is CASSWGASYEQYF. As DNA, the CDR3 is TGTGCCAGCAGCTGGGGCGCCTCCTACGAGCAGTACTTC.

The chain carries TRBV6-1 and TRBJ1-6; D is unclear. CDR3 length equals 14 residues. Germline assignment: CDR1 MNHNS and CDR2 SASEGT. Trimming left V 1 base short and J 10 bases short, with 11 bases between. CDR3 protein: CASSEVLQGSPLHF. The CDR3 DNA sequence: TGTGCCAGCAGTGAAGTACTGCAAGGCTCACCCCTCCACTTT.

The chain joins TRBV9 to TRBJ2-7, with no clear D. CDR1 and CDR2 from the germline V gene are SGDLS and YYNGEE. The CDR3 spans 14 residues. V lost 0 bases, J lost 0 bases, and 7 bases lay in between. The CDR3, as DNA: TGTGCCAGCAGCGTAGATGGCCACTCCTACGAGCAGTACTTC. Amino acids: CASSVDGHSYEQYF.

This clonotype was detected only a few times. In nucleotides, the CDR3 is TGTGCCAGCATGGAAACCTATAATTCACCCCTCCACTTT. Protein sequence: CASMETYNSPLHF. The chain uses TRBV6-1 and TRBJ1-6; D not certain. The germline gives CDR1 MNHNS, CDR2 SASEGT. The CDR3 covers 13 residues. Trimming took 7 bases from V and 2 from J, leaving 6 bases between them.

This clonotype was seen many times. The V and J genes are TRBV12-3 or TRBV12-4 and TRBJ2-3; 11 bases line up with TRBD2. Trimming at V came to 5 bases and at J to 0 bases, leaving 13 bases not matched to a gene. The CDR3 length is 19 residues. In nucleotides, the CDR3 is TGTGCCAGCAGTACCGAACTAGCGGGAGTTGAATATAGCACAGATACGCAGTATTTT. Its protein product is CASSTELAGVEYSTDTQYF.

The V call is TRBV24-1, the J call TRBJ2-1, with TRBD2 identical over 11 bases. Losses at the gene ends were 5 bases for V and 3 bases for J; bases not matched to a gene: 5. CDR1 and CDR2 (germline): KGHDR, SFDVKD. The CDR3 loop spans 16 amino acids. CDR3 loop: CATSGTSGSGYNEQFF. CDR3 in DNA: TGTGCCACCAGTGGTACTAGCGGGAGTGGCTACAATGAGCAGTTCTTC.